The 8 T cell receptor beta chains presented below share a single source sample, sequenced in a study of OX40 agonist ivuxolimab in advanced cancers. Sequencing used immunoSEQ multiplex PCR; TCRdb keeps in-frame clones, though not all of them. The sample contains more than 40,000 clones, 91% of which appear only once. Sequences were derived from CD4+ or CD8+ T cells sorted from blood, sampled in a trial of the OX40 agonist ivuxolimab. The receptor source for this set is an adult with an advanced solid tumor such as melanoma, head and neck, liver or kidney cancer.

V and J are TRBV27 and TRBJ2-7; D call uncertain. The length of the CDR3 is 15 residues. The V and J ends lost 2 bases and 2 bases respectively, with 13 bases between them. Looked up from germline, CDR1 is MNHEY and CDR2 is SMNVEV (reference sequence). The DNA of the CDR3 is TGTGCCAGCAGTTTAGCTGCTAGAGCTACCTACGAGCAGTACTTC. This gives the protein CASSLAARATYEQYF.

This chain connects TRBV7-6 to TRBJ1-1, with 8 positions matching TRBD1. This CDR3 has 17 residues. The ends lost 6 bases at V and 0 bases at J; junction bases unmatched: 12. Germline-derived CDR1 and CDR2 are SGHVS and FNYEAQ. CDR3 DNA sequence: TGTGCCAGCAGTTTTGACAGACAGGGGACGATGAACACTGAAGCTTTCTTT. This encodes CASSFDRQGTMNTEAFF.

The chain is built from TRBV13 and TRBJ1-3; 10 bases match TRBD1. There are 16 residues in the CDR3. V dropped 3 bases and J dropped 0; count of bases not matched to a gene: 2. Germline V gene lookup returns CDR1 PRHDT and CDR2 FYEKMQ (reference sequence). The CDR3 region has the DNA TGTGCCAGCAGCTTTAGACAGGGGGCCTCTGGAAACACCATATATTTT. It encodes CASSFRQGASGNTIYF.

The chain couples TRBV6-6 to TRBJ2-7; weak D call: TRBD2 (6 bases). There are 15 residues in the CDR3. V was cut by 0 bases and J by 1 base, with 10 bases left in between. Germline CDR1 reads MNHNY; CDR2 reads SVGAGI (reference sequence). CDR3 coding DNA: TGTGCCAGCAGTTACTCCTCCGGGACTTCCTACGAGCAGTACTTC. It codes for CASSYSSGTSYEQYF.

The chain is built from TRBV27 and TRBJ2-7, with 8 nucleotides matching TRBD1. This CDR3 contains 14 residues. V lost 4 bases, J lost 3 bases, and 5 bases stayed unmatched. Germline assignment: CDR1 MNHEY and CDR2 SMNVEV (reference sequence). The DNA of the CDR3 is TGTGCCAGCAGTTACCAAGGACAGGGCTACGAGCAGTACTTC. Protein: CASSYQGQGYEQYF.

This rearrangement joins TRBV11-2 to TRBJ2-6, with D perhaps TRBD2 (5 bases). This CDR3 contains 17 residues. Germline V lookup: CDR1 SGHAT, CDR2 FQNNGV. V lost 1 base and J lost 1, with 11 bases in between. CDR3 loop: CASSLVSGKSGANVLTF. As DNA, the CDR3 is TGTGCCAGCAGCTTAGTGTCCGGGAAGTCTGGGGCCAACGTCCTGACTTTC.

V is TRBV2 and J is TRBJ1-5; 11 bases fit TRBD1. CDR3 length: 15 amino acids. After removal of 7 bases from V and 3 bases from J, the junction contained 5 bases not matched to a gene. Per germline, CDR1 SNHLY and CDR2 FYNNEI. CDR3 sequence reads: CASKRTGGSNQPQHF. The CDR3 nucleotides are TGTGCCAGCAAAAGGACAGGGGGCTCCAATCAGCCCCAGCATTTT. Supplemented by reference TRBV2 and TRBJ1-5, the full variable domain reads EPEVTQTPSHQVTQMGQEVILRCVPISNHLYFYWYRQILGQKVEFLVSFYNNEISEKSEIFDDQFSVERPDGSNFTLKIRSTKLEDSAMYFCASKRTGGSNQPQHFGDGTRLSIL.

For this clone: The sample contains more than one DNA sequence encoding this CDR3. CDR3 in DNA: TGTGCCAGCAGCGTAGGGGGAAGCTCTGGAAACACCATATATTTT. Residues: CASSVGGSSGNTIYF. This rearrangement joins TRBV9 to TRBJ1-3; no clear D gene. V was pared by 0 bases and J by 0 bases, with 7 bases between. This CDR3 comprises 15 residues. Germline values: CDR1 SGDLS, CDR2 YYNGEE.